This T cell receptor beta chain was recovered during a study of cytomegalovirus exposure and HLA in healthy donors. Background on the study: Ancestry clustering placed around 81% of a few hundred genotyped donors in the Caucasian-associated cluster. Study results and limitations: The number of N-insertions in an Asian-associated ancestry cluster was reportedly below the 666-donor mean in a later analysis.

Researchers ran the PCR with 60 Vbeta and 13 Jbeta primers. Method: immunoSEQ multiplex PCR; TCRdb's copy keeps in-frame clones and lacks some. Of 150,000 to 200,000 clones in the sample, approximately 72% were seen once. The ends lost 5 bases at V and 6 bases at J; junction bases unmatched: 8. The germline V gene encodes CDR1 LNHDA and CDR2 SQIVND (reference sequence). This CDR3 comprises 15 residues. A note on this clone: No antigen is known for it.

This TCR was sampled from a man aged 45-60 years in good health and CMV-seronegative. This chain connects TRBV19 to TRBJ2-2; TRBD1 agrees at 8 bases. Sequences were obtained from PBMCs. The CDR3 spells CASSGQGMVPGELFF. DNA of the CDR3: TGTGCCAGTAGTGGACAGGGAATGGTACCCGGGGAGCTGTTTTTT.